One and the same sample provided the 32 T cell receptor beta chains below, sequenced in a study of shared clonotypes between healthy human individuals (dated by TCRdb to about 2020). The library was made by the immunoSEQ multiplex PCR assay. As stored in TCRdb, this immuneACCESS dataset retains in-frame rearrangements with V and J assigned. A fraction of the clones does not appear; measured against another copy, unresolved V genes explain less than half of the discrepancy, and the remainder lacks a known reason. The table for this sample lists under 1,900,000 clones; approximately 98.5% of them were counted only once. The ten largest clones add up to about 0.34% of the sample. Sequenced sample: naive CD4+ T cells sorted from blood. The cell subset or site label corresponds to: CD45RA+ positively selected. The receptors originated from a man aged 25-45 years in good health.

V is TRBV30 and J is TRBJ2-5; D may be TRBD1 or TRBD2 (5 bases each). The CDR3 loop spans 13 amino acids. CDR1 is GTSNPN, CDR2 SVGIG, per germline (reference sequence). V lost 2 bases and J 5 bases, leaving 12 bases between the germline ends. DNA of the CDR3: TGTGCCTGGAGTCAGTGGGACGCCGAGACCCAGTACTTC. This sequence encodes CAWSQWDAETQYF.

V and J are TRBV12-5 and TRBJ2-3; 12 nucleotides align to TRBD2. V lost 1 base, J lost 6 bases, and 5 bases stayed unmatched. This CDR3 contains 16 residues. In germline, CDR1 is LGHNT, CDR2 FRNRAP. Here the CDR3 DNA reads TGTGCTAGTGGTTTGGGACTAGCGGGAGCACCTGATACGCAGTATTTT. This translates into CASGLGLAGAPDTQYF.

The CDR3 reads CASSLGQSEQFF. The CDR3, as DNA: TGTGCCAGCAGTCTTGGACAAAGTGAGCAGTTCTTC. This sequence joins TRBV28 and TRBJ2-1; possibly TRBD1 for D (5 bases). V lost 5 bases and J 9 bases, leaving 11 bases between the germline ends. Germline V gene data show CDR1 as MDHEN and CDR2 as SYDVKM. This CDR3 contains 12 residues. Full variable domain (remainder filled in from reference TRBV28 and TRBJ2-1): DVKVTQSSRYLVKRTGEKVFLECVQDMDHENMFWYRQDPGLGLRLIYFSYDVKMKEKGDIPEGYSVSREKKERFSLILESASTNQTSMYLCASSLGQSEQFFGPGTRLTVL.

The J gene is TRBJ2-5, the V gene TRBV25-1, with TRBD2 matching over 10 bases. The CDR3 is made up of 17 amino acids. After removal of 1 base from V and 6 bases from J, the junction contained 11 bases not matched to a gene. Germline lookup yields CDR1 MGHDK and CDR2 SYGVNS. CDR3 protein: CASSEFGLSSGSKTQYF. The CDR3 DNA reads as TGTGCCAGCAGTGAATTCGGACTCTCTAGCGGGAGTAAGACCCAGTACTTC.

The sample holds one count of this clone. The rearrangement joins TRBV7-9 to TRBJ2-1; TRBD2 aligns across 8 bases. After removal of 1 base from V and 9 bases from J, the junction contained 14 bases not matched to a gene. The CDR3 covers 17 residues. Germline-derived CDR1 and CDR2 are SEHNR and FQNEAQ (reference sequence). The CDR3 loop reads CASSLEYKGLVNFEQFF. CDR3 coding DNA: TGTGCCAGCAGCTTAGAGTACAAGGGACTAGTTAATTTTGAGCAGTTCTTC.

The rearrangement uses TRBV7-8 and TRBJ2-2; TRBD1 might be the D (5 bases). The CDR3 contains 17 residues. CDR1 SGHVS and CDR2 FQNEAQ come from the germline V gene. The V end was cut by 5 bases, the J end by 0 bases, with 16 bases between. CDR3 loop: CASSPTWGPANTGELFF. In nucleotides, the CDR3 is TGTGCCAGCAGCCCAACTTGGGGCCCAGCGAACACCGGGGAGCTGTTTTTT.

V and J are TRBV7-2 and TRBJ2-1, with D maybe TRBD1 (6 bases). The germline V gene encodes CDR1 SGHTA and CDR2 FQGNSA. V shed 5 bases and J shed 4 bases, with 18 bases lying between them. The length of the CDR3 is 16 residues. The CDR3 DNA follows: TGTGCCAGCAGCCCCCTATCTTTGCAGGGGTACAATGAGCAGTTCTTC. It specifies CASSPLSLQGYNEQFF.

The chain combines TRBV11-2 with TRBJ2-5, with D hard to call. Germline CDR1 is SGHAT and CDR2 is FQNNGV. The CDR3 is 15 residues long. Trimming took off 0 bases at V and 2 bases at J, with 10 bases between the two ends. The CDR3 sequence is CASSLDLRQQETQYF. The CDR3 nucleotides read TGTGCCAGCAGCTTAGATCTCAGGCAGCAAGAGACCCAGTACTTC.

V and J are TRBV4-1 and TRBJ2-1, with TRBD2 as a possible D gene (6 bases). The CDR3 covers 14 residues. Germline values: CDR1 MGHRA, CDR2 YSYEKL. The V and J ends lost 4 bases and 5 bases respectively, with 12 bases between them. CDR3 region: CASSLGLLNNEQFF. The CDR3 nucleotides read TGCGCCAGCAGCCTGGGACTTTTAAACAATGAGCAGTTCTTC.

Comments on this clone: Other DNA sequences in the same sample also yield this CDR3. This chain connects TRBV5-4 to TRBJ2-7; D possibly corresponds to TRBD2 (5 bases). The CDR3 extends over 13 amino acids. V was shortened by 2 bases and J by 3 bases, with 9 bases between the two germline ends. Germline V gene lookup returns CDR1 SGHNT and CDR2 YYREEE (reference sequence). CDR3: CASSLDGIYEQYF. CDR3 DNA sequence: TGTGCCAGCAGCTTAGACGGGATCTACGAGCAGTACTTC.

The chain carries TRBV5-6 and TRBJ2-1, with a weak D call TRBD2 (6 bases). Germline V gene lookup returns CDR1 SGHDT and CDR2 YYEEEE. The V end lost 1 base, the J end lost 12 bases, and 14 bases lay between the germline ends. The CDR3 is made up of 13 amino acids. The CDR3 nucleotides are TGTGCCAGCAGCTTGACGGGGGTTAGTGGGCAGTTCTTC. Its translation: CASSLTGVSGQFF.

The rearrangement joins TRBV25-1 to TRBJ1-2; 7 positions match TRBD1. From germline, CDR1 is MGHDK and CDR2 SYGVNS. V lost 6 bases, J lost 8 bases, and 12 bases stayed unmatched. The CDR3 covers 14 residues. CDR3 sequence reads: CASSNLDRLDGYTF. The CDR3 DNA follows: TGTGCCAGCAGCAACTTGGACAGGTTGGACGGCTACACCTTC.

Concerning this clone: The sample contains more than one DNA sequence encoding this CDR3. J is TRBJ2-7 and V is TRBV5-8; D unclear. Trimming took 1 base from V and 2 from J, leaving 1 base between them. This CDR3 comprises 11 residues. Germline assignment: CDR1 SGHTS and CDR2 YDEGEE. The CDR3: CASSLTYEQYF. The CDR3 DNA sequence: TGTGCCAGCAGCTTGACCTACGAGCAGTACTTC.

The chain joins TRBV15 to TRBJ2-7, with D perhaps matching TRBD2 (6 bases). V gave up 0 bases and J gave up 5 bases, with 17 bases separating them. CDR1 and CDR2 (germline): LNHNV, YYDKDF (reference sequence). The length of the CDR3 is 16 residues. The chain's CDR3 is CATSRDLTSGSDEQYF. Here the CDR3 DNA reads TGTGCCACCAGCAGAGATCTGACTAGTGGGTCCGACGAGCAGTACTTC.

The V gene is TRBV4-3, the J gene TRBJ2-7; D is uncertain. Germline V gene lookup returns CDR1 LGHNA and CDR2 YSLEER. This CDR3 has 13 amino acids. The germline V and J ends were trimmed by 0 bases and 6 bases, with 9 bases remaining between them. The CDR3 region is CASSQDLGLEQYF. The DNA of the CDR3 is TGCGCCAGCAGCCAAGACTTAGGGCTCGAGCAGTACTTC.

The CDR3 sequence is CASSSAGLAGGKTQYF. CDR3 DNA: TGTGCCAGCAGCTCCGCGGGGCTAGCGGGAGGAAAGACCCAGTACTTC. The rearrangement links TRBV28 to TRBJ2-5, with 11 bases identical to TRBD2. Unmatched junction bases numbered 12, after V lost 6 bases and J lost 6 bases. CDR3 size: 16 residues. Germline V gene lookup returns CDR1 MDHEN and CDR2 SYDVKM.

In this sample, this clone turned up once. At the DNA level, this CDR3 is encoded by other sequences in the same sample as well. This rearrangement joins TRBV19 to TRBJ1-2; tentative D call: TRBD1 (6 bases). In germline, CDR1 is LNHDA, CDR2 SQIVND (reference sequence). Trimming shortened V by 4 bases and J by 7 bases, and 16 bases separated the two germline ends. The CDR3 has 14 residues. The CDR3 loop is CASSTQGTGSGYTF. The CDR3 bases are TGTGCCAGTAGTACACAGGGTACGGGGTCTGGCTACACCTTC.

V usage is TRBV28 and J usage is TRBJ1-5; 9 bases align to TRBD1. This CDR3 is 16 amino acids long. V was clipped by 5 bases and J by 2 bases; unmatched bases: 7. Germline-derived CDR1 and CDR2 are MDHEN and SYDVKM. This CDR3 reads CASSDYRGRGNQPQHF. Here the CDR3 DNA reads TGTGCCAGCAGTGATTACAGGGGGCGCGGCAATCAGCCCCAGCATTTT.

The chain carries TRBV6-1 and TRBJ2-7, with 7 positions matching TRBD2. Germline CDR1 is MNHNS and CDR2 is SASEGT. V lost 11 bases, J lost 1 base, and 5 bases stayed unmatched. This CDR3 is 12 amino acids long. The CDR3 sequence is CAAGVPSYEQYF. The CDR3 region has the DNA TGTGCCGCGGGGGTTCCGTCCTACGAGCAGTACTTC.

V usage is TRBV2 and J usage is TRBJ2-3; D gene unclear. This CDR3 region has 11 residues. Germline values: CDR1 SNHLY, CDR2 FYNNEI. The V gene lost 8 bases and the J gene lost 6 bases, with 9 bases spanning the gap. CDR3 in amino acids: CASDLEDTQYF. The CDR3, as DNA: TGTGCCAGCGACTTGGAGGATACGCAGTATTTT.

The CDR3 is CASSANRDSGNSNQPQHF. The CDR3 DNA sequence: TGCGCCAGCAGTGCAAACCGGGACAGTGGGAATAGCAATCAGCCCCAGCATTTT. The chain uses TRBV23-1 and TRBJ1-5, with 7 bases fitting TRBD1. TRBV23-1 is identified as an open reading frame with a role that is uncertain. This CDR3 has 18 residues. J lost 0 bases, V lost 5 bases, and 13 bases had no gene match.

This clone is a singleton in its sample. V is TRBV6-6 and J is TRBJ1-2; D remains ambiguous. Deletions cut 5 bases from V and 8 bases from J, with 15 bases between. The CDR3 loop spans 13 amino acids. Per the germline V gene, CDR1 is MNHNY and CDR2 is SVGAGI (reference sequence). CDR3 protein: CASSPQFDGGYTF. In nucleotides, the CDR3 is TGTGCCAGCAGTCCACAATTCGACGGCGGCTACACCTTC.

This rearrangement joins TRBV5-4 to TRBJ2-7; D might be TRBD1 (5 bases). From germline, CDR1 is SGHNT and CDR2 YYREEE (reference sequence). Between the trimmed V and J ends, which lost 4 bases and 4 bases, there was a span of 15 bases. This CDR3 has 14 residues. CDR3 nucleotide sequence: TGTGCCAGCAGCCCTTCTCCTGACAGTTACGAGCAGTACTTC. Its protein is CASSPSPDSYEQYF.

This clone was seen a single time. The gene calls are TRBV28 and TRBJ2-7; 10 nucleotides align to TRBD2. V gave up 6 bases and J gave up 0 bases; unmatched junction bases: 2. The CDR3 runs to 14 residues. Germline values: CDR1 MDHEN, CDR2 SYDVKM. Written as DNA, the CDR3 is TGTGCCAGCAGATCTAGCGGGGGCTCCTACGAGCAGTACTTC. It translates to CASRSSGGSYEQYF.

The chain links TRBV18 to TRBJ2-5, with D possibly matching TRBD2 (6 bases). The germline V gene has CDR1 KGHSH and CDR2 LQKENI. CDR3 length: 13 amino acids. V lost 6 bases, J lost 5 bases, and 13 bases lay in between. CDR3 loop: CASSPRGTETQYF. The CDR3 nucleotides read TGTGCCAGCTCCCCCCGGGGGACCGAGACCCAGTACTTC.

The chain links TRBV27 to TRBJ2-1; D might be TRBD2 (5 bases). The CDR3 has 18 residues. Germline CDR1 MNHEY, CDR2 SMNVEV (reference sequence). Deletions cut 5 bases from V and 0 bases from J, with 20 bases between. Here the CDR3 reads CASSQFTYKRSSYNEQFF. CDR3 DNA sequence: TGTGCCAGCAGTCAGTTTACATATAAGCGGAGCTCCTACAATGAGCAGTTCTTC.

This sequence joins TRBV30 and TRBJ2-7; a weak D match, TRBD1 (5 bases). CDR1 is GTSNPN, CDR2 SVGIG, per germline (reference sequence). Trimming removed 4 bases from V and 9 bases from J, with 13 bases in between. The CDR3 contains 11 residues. The CDR3 region is CAWTFQGGQYF. The CDR3, as DNA: TGTGCCTGGACCTTTCAGGGCGGGCAGTACTTC.

The chain recombines TRBV6-6 with TRBJ2-7; D call uncertain. The germline gives CDR1 MNHNY, CDR2 SVGAGI (reference sequence). This CDR3 is 11 amino acids long. The V end was cut by 8 bases, the J end by 3 bases, with 8 bases between. The DNA of the CDR3 is TGTGCCAGCGCATTAGGCTACGAGCAGTACTTC. Translated: CASALGYEQYF.

Remarks on this clone: Other DNA sequences in this sample translate to the same CDR3. V and J are TRBV30 and TRBJ1-2; D is unresolved. The CDR3 has 12 amino acids. V gave up 1 base and J gave up 2 bases, with 5 bases separating them. The V gene's germline CDR1 is GTSNPN and CDR2 SVGIG (reference sequence). CDR3 coding DNA: TGTGCCTGGAGTGACAGAAACTATGGCTACACCTTC. It is translated as CAWSDRNYGYTF.

The chain employs TRBV6-6 and TRBJ2-7; 7 positions agree with TRBD1. From germline, CDR1 is MNHNY and CDR2 SVGAGI (reference sequence). V was clipped by 6 bases and J by 1 base; unmatched bases: 12. This CDR3 comprises 16 residues. In DNA form, the CDR3 reads TGTGCCAGCAGAACCACCACCGGGACAGCGTCCTACGAGCAGTACTTC. Amino acids: CASRTTTGTASYEQYF.

The chain employs TRBV7-8 and TRBJ2-1; 7 nucleotides agree with TRBD1. Germline V gives CDR1 SGHVS, CDR2 FQNEAQ. V lost 8 bases, J lost 6 bases, and 4 bases stayed unmatched. This CDR3 region has 12 residues. The CDR3 coding sequence is TGTGCCAGCCGCACAGGGGCCAATGAGCAGTTCTTC. Residues: CASRTGANEQFF.

The CDR3 here is CASSFNREETQYF. The CDR3, as DNA: TGTGCCAGCAGCTTTAACAGGGAAGAGACCCAGTACTTC. The chain has TRBV7-2 and TRBJ2-5; D is perhaps TRBD1 (6 bases). The V end lost 3 bases, the J end lost 3 bases, and 8 bases lay between the germline ends. Germline V gene data show CDR1 as SGHTA and CDR2 as FQGNSA. The CDR3 totals 13 residues. The variable domain in full, completed from reference TRBV7-2 and TRBJ2-5, reads GAGVSQSPSNKVTEKGKDVELRCDPISGHTALYWYRQSLGQGLEFLIYFQGNSAPDKSGLPSDRFSAERTGGSVSTLTIQRTQQEDSAVYLCASSFNREETQYFGPGTRLLVL.